A selection of T cell receptor beta chains follows, all from one sample in a study of esophageal squamous cell carcinoma under preoperative chemotherapy. MiXCR was run by TCRdb on the PCR reads, yielding one entry per CDR3 protein. Altogether roughly 14,000 distinct CDR3 sequences are present, 48% being singletons, with the ten largest covering over 25%. The sample was acquired from a patient given preoperative chemotherapy. All receptors derive from a human donor with esophageal squamous cell carcinoma. The donor label of this sample is uncertain. CDR3s include the opening cysteine and the closing phenylalanine or tryptophan. Fields, in order: J gene, clone size, V gene, D gene, CDR3 DNA, CDR3 protein. The D gene is left open where the match is weak. Clone size is shown for a subset of rows, as once, few, many or a class of expanded clone.

>TRBJ2-7|-|TRBV7-9|TRBD1
TGTGCCAGCACCGACGGGTATGCGGACAGGAGATCCTACGAGCAGTACTTC
CASTDGYADRRSYEQYF
>TRBJ2-3|-|TRBV12-3/TRBV12-4|-
TGTGCCAGCAGTTCCGGACTGACCACAGATACGCAGTATTTT
CASSSGLTTDTQYF
>TRBJ2-1|-|TRBV7-9|-
TGTGCCAGCAGCTCGGACGCCGAGCAGTTCTTC
CASSSDAEQFF
>TRBJ2-1|-|TRBV7-7|-
TGTGGCAGCCGCGCTGAACGTAACGATGAGCAGTTCTTC
CGSRAERNDEQFF
>TRBJ2-3|few|TRBV7-2|TRBD1
TGTGCCAGCAGCCATTCAGAGGACAGGCCCTCAGATACGCAGTATTTT
CASSHSEDRPSDTQYF
>TRBJ2-3|many|TRBV7-9|-
TGTGCCAGCAGCTTAGGCTCAGCACCTGAGGGCTCAGATACGCAGTATTTT
CASSLGSAPEGSDTQYF
>TRBJ2-5|-|TRBV11-3|-
TGTGCGAGCTGCTGCGCGGGTGGGGCGGGACGCGGCCAAGATACGCAGTACTTT
CASCCAGGAGRGQDTQYF
>TRBJ2-7|-|TRBV4-3|-
TGCGCCAGCAGCCAAGATGGCAGGGGCTACGAGCAGTACTTC
CASSQDGRGYEQYF
>TRBJ1-2|many|TRBV6-1|TRBD1
TGTGCCACTAGTACCGGGACAGACAACTATGGCTACACCTTC
CATSTGTDNYGYTF
>TRBJ2-5|few|TRBV6-2/TRBV6-3|-
TGTGCCAGCAGTTACGGAGAGACCCAGTACTTC
CASSYGETQYF